These 9 T cell receptor beta chains came from one sample sequenced in a study of human T cells and chemical hapten exposure. Time point noted: patch test 1, 2 weeks after DPC sensitization. Treatment of the sample: therapeutic diphenylcyclopropenone sensitization with weekly scalp DPC. TCRdb re-analysed the RACE reads in MiXCR, keeping a single row per CDR3 protein. The repertoire includes some 120,000 distinct CDR3 sequences, roughly an eighth of them detected once, and 1.4% sits in the top ten. The sample consisted of whole blood, taken in connection with sensitization to the hapten diphenylcyclopropenone (DPC). The source is a woman aged 45-60 years with alopecia areata. Some clones in this sample may be carry-over from other donors' samples.

This clonotype was found once. A much larger clone lies one base from this, so it may be a read error. Likely a read error: the CDR3 ends without its conserved phenylalanine or tryptophan. This chain connects TRBV20-1 to TRBJ1-1, with TRBD1 identical over 8 bases. V lost 8 bases, J lost 1 base, and 9 bases stayed unmatched. There are 14 residues in the CDR3. Germline CDR1 DFQATT, CDR2 SNEGSKA (reference sequence). Here the CDR3 DNA reads TGCAGTTCAACCGGGACAGGTCGGAACACTGAAGCTTTCCTT. Translating it yields CSSTGTGRNTEAFL.

The table lists this clonotype with many counts. J is TRBJ1-1 and V is TRBV5-1; 8 bases match TRBD1. V lost 3 bases to trimming and J lost 5 bases; unmatched junction nucleotides: 9. This CDR3 region has 15 residues. Germline V CDR1 and CDR2: SGHRS, YFSETQ. This CDR3 is CASSSTGDRWTEAFF. The CDR3 coding sequence is TGCGCCAGCAGCTCGACAGGGGATCGATGGACTGAAGCTTTCTTT.

This clonotype came up many times. The chain recombines TRBV7-9 with TRBJ1-6; no definite D call. The CDR3 consists of 15 residues. In germline, CDR1 is SEHNR, CDR2 FQNEAQ (reference sequence). V dropped 5 bases and J dropped 0 bases, with 8 bases sitting between them. The CDR3 DNA reads as TGTGCCAGCAGCGTACAGAGCTCCTATAATTCACCCCTCCACTTT. This encodes CASSVQSSYNSPLHF. Together with reference TRBV7-9 and TRBJ1-6, the CDR3 gives the full variable domain: DTGVSQNPRHKITKRGQNVTFRCDPISEHNRLYWYRQTLGQGPEFLTYFQNEAQLEKSRLLSDRFSAERPKGSFSTLEIQRTEQGDSAMYLCASSVQSSYNSPLHFGNGTRLTVT.

This chain connects TRBV14 to TRBJ1-1; a weak D match, TRBD1 (5 bases). Per germline, CDR1 SGHDN and CDR2 FVKESK. The CDR3 spans 15 residues. With 4 bases removed from V and 4 bases from J, the gap between germline ends came to 16 bases. CDR3 sequence reads: CASSPQGRGSTEAFF. The CDR3 DNA sequence: TGTGCCAGCAGCCCGCAGGGACGGGGTAGCACTGAAGCTTTCTTT.

The sample holds a few counts of this clonotype. Its ends do not fully match the called genes, so a read error is possible. The chain links TRBV29-1 to TRBJ1-1; 7 nucleotides align to TRBD1. The germline CDR1 and CDR2 sequences are SQVTM and ANQGSEA. This CDR3 is built from 13 residues. CDR3 sequence: CSAEQGMNTEAFF. The DNA for the CDR3 is TGCAGCGCTGAACAGGGGATGAACACTGAAGCTTTCTTT.

This clonotype has just a few counts. This chain joins TRBV2 and TRBJ1-5; TRBD1 is a possible D gene (6 bases). This CDR3 is built from 14 residues. Trimming removed 5 bases at V and 1 base at J, with 9 bases between. Per the germline V gene, CDR1 is SNHLY and CDR2 is FYNNEI. The chain's CDR3 is CASSFDRSNQPQHF. CDR3 nucleotide sequence: TGTGCCAGCAGTTTCGACAGGAGCAATCAGCCCCAGCATTTT.

The V and J genes are TRBV2 and TRBJ2-1; D call uncertain. V lost 4 bases and J 6 bases, leaving 13 bases between the germline ends. The germline V gene encodes CDR1 SNHLY and CDR2 FYNNEI. The CDR3 is 14 residues long. CDR3 sequence reads: CASSAIAEGNEQFF. The CDR3 coding sequence is TGTGCCAGCAGTGCAATAGCAGAAGGCAATGAGCAGTTCTTC.

This clonotype was picked up many times. This chain links TRBV6-5 with TRBJ1-2; D is unclear. The V gene's germline CDR1 is MNHEY and CDR2 SVGAGI. The V gene lost 4 bases and the J gene lost 6 bases, with 12 bases spanning the gap. The CDR3 contains 13 residues. The CDR3 nucleotides read TGTGCCAGCAGTTCCCCGGGAGGCGATGGCTACACCTTC. Its protein product is CASSSPGGDGYTF.

At least ten counts were recorded for this clonotype. Here the CDR3 reads CASSVGGGTYNSPLHF. DNA for the CDR3: TGTGCCAGCAGCGTGGGCGGGGGGACCTATAATTCACCCCTCCACTTT. This chain joins TRBV9 and TRBJ1-6; perhaps TRBD1 as D (5 bases). CDR3 length: 16 amino acids. CDR1 SGDLS and CDR2 YYNGEE come from the germline V gene. Between the trimmed V and J ends, which lost 2 bases and 2 bases, there was a span of 11 bases.